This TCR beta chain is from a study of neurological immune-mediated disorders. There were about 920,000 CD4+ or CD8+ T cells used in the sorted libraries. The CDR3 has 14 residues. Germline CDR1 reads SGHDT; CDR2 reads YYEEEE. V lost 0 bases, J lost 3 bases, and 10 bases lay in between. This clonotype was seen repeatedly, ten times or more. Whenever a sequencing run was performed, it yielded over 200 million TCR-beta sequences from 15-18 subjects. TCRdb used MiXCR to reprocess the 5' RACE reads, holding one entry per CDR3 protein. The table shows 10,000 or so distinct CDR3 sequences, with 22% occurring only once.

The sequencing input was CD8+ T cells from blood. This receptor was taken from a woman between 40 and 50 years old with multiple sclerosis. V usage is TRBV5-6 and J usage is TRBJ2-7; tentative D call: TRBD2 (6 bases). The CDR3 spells CASSLGQDYYEQYF. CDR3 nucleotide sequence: TGTGCCAGCAGCTTGGGGCAGGACTACTACGAGCAGTACTTC.